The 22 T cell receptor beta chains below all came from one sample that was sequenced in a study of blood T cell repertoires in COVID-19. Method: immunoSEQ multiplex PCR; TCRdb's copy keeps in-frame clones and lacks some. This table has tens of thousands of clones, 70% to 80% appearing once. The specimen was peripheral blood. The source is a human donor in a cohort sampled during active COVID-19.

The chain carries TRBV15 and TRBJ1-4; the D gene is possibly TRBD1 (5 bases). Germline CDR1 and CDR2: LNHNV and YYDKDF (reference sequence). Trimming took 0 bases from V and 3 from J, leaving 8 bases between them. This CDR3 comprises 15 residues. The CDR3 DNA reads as TGTGCCACCAGCAGAGATCAGGGTGCTAATGAAAAACTGTTTTTT. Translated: CATSRDQGANEKLFF.

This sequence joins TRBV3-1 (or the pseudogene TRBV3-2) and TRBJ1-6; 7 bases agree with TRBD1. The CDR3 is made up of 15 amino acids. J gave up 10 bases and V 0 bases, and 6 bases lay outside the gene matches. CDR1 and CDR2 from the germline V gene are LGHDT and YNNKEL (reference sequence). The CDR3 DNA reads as TGTGCCAGCAGCCAAGAGAGCAGGGGGTTATCACCCCTCCACTTT. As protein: CASSQESRGLSPLHF.

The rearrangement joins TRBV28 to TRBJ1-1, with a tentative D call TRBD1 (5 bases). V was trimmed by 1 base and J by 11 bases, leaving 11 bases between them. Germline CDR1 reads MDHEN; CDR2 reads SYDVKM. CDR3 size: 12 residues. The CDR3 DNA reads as TGTGCCAGCAGTTTATCAGGGATGTTGGCTTTCTTT. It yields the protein CASSLSGMLAFF.

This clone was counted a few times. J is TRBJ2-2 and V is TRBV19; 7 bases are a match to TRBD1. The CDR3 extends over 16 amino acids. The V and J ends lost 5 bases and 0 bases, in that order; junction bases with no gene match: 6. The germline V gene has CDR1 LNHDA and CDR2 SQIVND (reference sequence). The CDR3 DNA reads TGTGCCAGTAGTCCCGGACAGGCTCCGAACACCGGGGAGCTGTTTTTT. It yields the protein CASSPGQAPNTGELFF.

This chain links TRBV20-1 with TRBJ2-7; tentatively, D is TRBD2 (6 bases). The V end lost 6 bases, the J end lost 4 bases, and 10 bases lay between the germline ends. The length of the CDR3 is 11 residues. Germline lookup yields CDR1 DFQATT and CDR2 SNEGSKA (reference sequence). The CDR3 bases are TGCAGTGCCACGGGACTTTACGAGCAGTACTTC. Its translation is CSATGLYEQYF.

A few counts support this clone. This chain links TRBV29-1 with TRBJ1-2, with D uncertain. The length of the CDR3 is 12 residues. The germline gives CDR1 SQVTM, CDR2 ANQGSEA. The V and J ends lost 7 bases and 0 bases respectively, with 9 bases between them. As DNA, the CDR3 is TGCAGCGGCTATGAGGCTAACTATGGCTACACCTTC. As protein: CSGYEANYGYTF.

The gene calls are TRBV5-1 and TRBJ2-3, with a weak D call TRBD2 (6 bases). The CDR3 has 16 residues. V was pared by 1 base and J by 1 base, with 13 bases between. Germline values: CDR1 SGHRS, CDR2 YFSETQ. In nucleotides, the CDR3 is TGCGCCAGCAGCTTGCGCCCAGCGGGCCGCACAGATACGCAGTATTTT. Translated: CASSLRPAGRTDTQYF.

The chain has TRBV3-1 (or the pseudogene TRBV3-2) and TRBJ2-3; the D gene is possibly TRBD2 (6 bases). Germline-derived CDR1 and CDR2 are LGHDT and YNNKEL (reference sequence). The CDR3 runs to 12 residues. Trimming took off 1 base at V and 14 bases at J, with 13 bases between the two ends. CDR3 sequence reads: CASSQGEGLRYF. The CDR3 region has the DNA TGTGCCAGCAGCCAAGGGGAAGGACTAAGGTATTTT.

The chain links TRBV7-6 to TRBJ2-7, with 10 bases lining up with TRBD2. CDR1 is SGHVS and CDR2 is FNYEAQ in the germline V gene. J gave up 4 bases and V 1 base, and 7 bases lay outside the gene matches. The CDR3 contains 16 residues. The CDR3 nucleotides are TGTGCCAGCAGCTTAGTGGCTAGCGGGAGTGGATACGAGCAGTACTTC. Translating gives CASSLVASGSGYEQYF.

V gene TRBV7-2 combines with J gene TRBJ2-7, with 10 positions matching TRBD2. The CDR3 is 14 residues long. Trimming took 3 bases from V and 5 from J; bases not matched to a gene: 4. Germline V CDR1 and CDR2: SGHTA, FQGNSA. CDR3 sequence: CASSFASGSNEQYF. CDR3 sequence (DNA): TGTGCCAGCAGCTTCGCTAGCGGGAGTAACGAGCAGTACTTC.

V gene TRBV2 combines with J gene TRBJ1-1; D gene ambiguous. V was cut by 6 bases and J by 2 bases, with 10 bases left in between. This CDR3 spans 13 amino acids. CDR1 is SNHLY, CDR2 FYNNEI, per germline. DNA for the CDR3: TGTGCCAGCAGCGAGGGTGTCAACACTGAAGCTTTCTTT. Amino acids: CASSEGVNTEAFF.

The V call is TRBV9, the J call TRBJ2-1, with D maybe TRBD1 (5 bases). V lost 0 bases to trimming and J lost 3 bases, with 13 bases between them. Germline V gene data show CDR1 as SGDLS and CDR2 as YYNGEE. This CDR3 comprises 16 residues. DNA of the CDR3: TGTGCCAGCAGCGTAGGGGGCGGCCTAATCTACAATGAGCAGTTCTTC. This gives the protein CASSVGGGLIYNEQFF.

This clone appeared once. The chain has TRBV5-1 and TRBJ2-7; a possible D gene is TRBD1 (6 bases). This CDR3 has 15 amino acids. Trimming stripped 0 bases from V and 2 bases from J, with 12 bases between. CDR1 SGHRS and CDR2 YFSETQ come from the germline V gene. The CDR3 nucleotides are TGCGCCAGCAGCTTGGCCATCGGACAGACCTACGAGCAGTACTTC. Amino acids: CASSLAIGQTYEQYF.

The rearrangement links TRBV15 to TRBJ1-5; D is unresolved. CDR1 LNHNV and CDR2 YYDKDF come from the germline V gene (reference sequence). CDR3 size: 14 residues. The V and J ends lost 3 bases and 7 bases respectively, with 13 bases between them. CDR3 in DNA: TGTGCCACCAGCAGCGCCCCAGGTGGGCAGCCCCAGCATTTT. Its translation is CATSSAPGGQPQHF. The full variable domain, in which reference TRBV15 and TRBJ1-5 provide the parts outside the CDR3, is DAMVIQNPRYQVTQFGKPVTLSCSQTLNHNVMYWYQQKSSQAPKLLFHYYDKDFNNEADTPDNFQSRRPNTSFCFLDIRSPGLGDTAMYLCATSSAPGGQPQHFGDGTRLSIL.

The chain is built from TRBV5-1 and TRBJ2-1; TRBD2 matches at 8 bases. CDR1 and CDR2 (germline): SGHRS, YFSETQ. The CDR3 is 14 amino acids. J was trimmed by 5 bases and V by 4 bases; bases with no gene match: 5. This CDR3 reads CASSGGRKNNEQFF. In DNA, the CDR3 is TGCGCCAGCAGCGGCGGGAGGAAGAACAATGAGCAGTTCTTC.

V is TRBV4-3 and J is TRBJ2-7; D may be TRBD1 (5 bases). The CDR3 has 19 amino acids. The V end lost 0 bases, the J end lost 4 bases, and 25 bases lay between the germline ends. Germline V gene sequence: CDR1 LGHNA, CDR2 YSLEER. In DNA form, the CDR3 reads TGCGCCAGCAGCCAAGAAAGTGGGCAGGGTGGGTTTTATTTGTACGAGCAGTACTTC. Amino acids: CASSQESGQGGFYLYEQYF.

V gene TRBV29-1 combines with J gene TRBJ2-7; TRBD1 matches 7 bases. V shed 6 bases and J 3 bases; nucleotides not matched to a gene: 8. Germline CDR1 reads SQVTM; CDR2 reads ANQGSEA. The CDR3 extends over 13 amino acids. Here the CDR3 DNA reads TGCAGCGTGATCGGGACAGCCTTCTACGAGCAGTACTTC. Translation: CSVIGTAFYEQYF.

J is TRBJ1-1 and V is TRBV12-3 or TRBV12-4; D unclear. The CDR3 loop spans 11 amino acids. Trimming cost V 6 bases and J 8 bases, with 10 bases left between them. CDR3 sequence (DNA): TGTGCCAGCAGCAGAGGTCCCGAAGCTTTCTTT. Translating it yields CASSRGPEAFF.

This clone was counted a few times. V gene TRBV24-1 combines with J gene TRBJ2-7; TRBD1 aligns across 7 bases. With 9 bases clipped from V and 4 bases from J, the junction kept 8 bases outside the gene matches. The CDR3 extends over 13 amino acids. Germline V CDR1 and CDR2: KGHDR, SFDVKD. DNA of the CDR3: TGTGCCACCCAACGACAGGGTACGTACGAGCAGTACTTC. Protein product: CATQRQGTYEQYF.

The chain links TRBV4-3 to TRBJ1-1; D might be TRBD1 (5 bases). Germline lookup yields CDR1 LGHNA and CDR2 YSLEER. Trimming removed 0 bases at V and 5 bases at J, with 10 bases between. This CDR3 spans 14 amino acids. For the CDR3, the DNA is TGCGCCAGCAGCCAAGACAGGGTTTGGACTGAAGCTTTCTTT. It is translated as CASSQDRVWTEAFF.

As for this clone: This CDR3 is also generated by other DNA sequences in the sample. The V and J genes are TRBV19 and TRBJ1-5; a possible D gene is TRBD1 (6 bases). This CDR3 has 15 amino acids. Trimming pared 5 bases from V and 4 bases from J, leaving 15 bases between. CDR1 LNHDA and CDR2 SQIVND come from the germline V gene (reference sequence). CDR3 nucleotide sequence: TGTGCCAGTAGTCTTGCCGCTACAGGGAATCAGCCCCAGCATTTT. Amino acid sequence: CASSLAATGNQPQHF.

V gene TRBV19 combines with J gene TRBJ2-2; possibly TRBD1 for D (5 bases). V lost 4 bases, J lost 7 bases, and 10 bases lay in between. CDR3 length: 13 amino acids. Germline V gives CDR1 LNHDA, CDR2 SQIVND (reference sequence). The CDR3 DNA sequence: TGTGCCAGTAGTAAAGGGGTTCACGGGGAGCTGTTTTTT. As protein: CASSKGVHGELFF.